This TCR beta chain was found in a study of cytomegalovirus exposure and HLA in healthy donors. Whole-study results and caveats: Common viral pathogens seemed, in a later analysis, to connect with several of the most significant clusters. A missense variant in DCLRE1C was later tied to TCR beta V- and J-gene trimming.

Looked up from germline, CDR1 is KGHSH and CDR2 is LQKENI. The CDR3 has 16 amino acids. Trimming took 1 base from V and 1 from J, leaving 10 bases between them. The PCR employed 60 Vbeta primers together with 13 Jbeta primers. Assay used: immunoSEQ multiplex PCR; TCRdb lists only in-frame clones, some missing. The table lists approximately 200,000 clones, approximately 87% of them singletons. Notes on this clone: What it recognizes is unknown.

The CMV serostatus of this donor was not recorded. The sequencing sample was made of PBMCs. The TCR comes from a human donor in good health. The rearrangement uses TRBV18 and TRBJ2-2; D not resolved. CDR3 DNA: TGTGCCAGCTCACCACGTCGTGGAGTGAACACCGGGGAGCTGTTTTTT. This gives the protein CASSPRRGVNTGELFF.